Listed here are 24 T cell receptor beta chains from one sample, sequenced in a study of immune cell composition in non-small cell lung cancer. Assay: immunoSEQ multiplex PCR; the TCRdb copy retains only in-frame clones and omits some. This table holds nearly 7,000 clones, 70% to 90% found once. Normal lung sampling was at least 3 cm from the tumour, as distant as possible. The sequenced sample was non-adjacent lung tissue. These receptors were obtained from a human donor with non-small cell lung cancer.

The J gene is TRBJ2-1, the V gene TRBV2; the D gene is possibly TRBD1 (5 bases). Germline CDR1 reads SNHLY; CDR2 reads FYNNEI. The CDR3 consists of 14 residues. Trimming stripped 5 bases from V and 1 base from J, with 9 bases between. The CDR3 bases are TGTGCCAGCAGTAGACAGAGTTCCTACAATGAGCAGTTCTTC. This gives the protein CASSRQSSYNEQFF.

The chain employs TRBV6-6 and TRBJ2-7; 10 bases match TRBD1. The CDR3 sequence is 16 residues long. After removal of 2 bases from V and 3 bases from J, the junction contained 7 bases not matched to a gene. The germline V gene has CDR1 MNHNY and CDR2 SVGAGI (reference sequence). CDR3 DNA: TGTGCCAGCAGTTACGTCCGGGGACAGGGGTACTACGAGCAGTACTTC. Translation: CASSYVRGQGYYEQYF.

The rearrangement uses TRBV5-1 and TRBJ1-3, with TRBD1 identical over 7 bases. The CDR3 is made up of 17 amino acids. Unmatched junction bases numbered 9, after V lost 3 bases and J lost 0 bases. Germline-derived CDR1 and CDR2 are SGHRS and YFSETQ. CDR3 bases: TGCGCCAGCAGCTCCGGTAGGGGGCCCAGCTCTGGAAACACCATATATTTT. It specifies CASSSGRGPSSGNTIYF.

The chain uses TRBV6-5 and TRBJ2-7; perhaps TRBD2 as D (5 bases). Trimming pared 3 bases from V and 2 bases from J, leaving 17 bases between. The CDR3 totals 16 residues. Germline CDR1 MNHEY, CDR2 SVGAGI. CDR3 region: CASSYSLTSGAYEQYF. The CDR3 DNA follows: TGTGCCAGCAGTTATTCGTTAACCTCCGGGGCCTACGAGCAGTACTTC.

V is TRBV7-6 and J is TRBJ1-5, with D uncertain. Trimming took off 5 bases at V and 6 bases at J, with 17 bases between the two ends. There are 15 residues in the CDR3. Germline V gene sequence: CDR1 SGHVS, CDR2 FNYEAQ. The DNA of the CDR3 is TGTGCCAGCAGCCCCTTGATGGGTTCGGGTCAGCCCCAGCATTTT. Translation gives CASSPLMGSGQPQHF.

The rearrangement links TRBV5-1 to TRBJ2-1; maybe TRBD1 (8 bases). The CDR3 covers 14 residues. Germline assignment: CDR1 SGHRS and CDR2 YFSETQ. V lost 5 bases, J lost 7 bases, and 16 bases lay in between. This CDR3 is CASREQQGGNEQFF. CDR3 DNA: TGCGCCAGCAGGGAGCAACAGGGGGGGAATGAGCAGTTCTTC. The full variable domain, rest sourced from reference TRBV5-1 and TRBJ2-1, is KAGVTQTPRYLIKTRGQQVTLSCSPISGHRSVSWYQQTPGQGLQFLFEYFSETQRNKGNFPGRFSGRQFSNSRSEMNVSTLELGDSALYLCASREQQGGNEQFFGPGTRLTVL.

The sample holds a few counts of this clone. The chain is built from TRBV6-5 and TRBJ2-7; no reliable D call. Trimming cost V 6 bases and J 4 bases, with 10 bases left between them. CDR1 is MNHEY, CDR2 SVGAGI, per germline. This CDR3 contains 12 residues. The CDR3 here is CASSQTRYEQYF. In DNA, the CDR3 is TGTGCCAGCAGCCAGACCCGTTACGAGCAGTACTTC.

CDR3 nucleotides: TGTGCCCGCCTCGATTATCAGCCCCAGCATTTT. Its translation: CARLDYQPQHF. The J gene is TRBJ1-5, the V gene TRBV6-4, with D unresolved. The germline V gene has CDR1 MRHNA and CDR2 SNTAGT. V lost 11 bases and J 5 bases, leaving 10 bases between the germline ends. The CDR3 extends over 11 amino acids.

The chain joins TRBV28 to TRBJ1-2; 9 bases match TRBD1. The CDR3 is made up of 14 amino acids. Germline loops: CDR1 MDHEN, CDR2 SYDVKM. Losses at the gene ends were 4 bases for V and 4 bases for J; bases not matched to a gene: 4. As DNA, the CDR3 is TGTGCCAGCAGTTCGGGACAGGGAAGCTATGGCTACACCTTC. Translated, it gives CASSSGQGSYGYTF.

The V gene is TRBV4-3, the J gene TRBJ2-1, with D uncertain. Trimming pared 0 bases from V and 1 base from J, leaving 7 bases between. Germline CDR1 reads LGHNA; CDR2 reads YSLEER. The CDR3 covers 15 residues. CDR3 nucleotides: TGCGCCAGCAGCCAAGATCAGATTTCCTACAATGAGCAGTTCTTC. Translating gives CASSQDQISYNEQFF.

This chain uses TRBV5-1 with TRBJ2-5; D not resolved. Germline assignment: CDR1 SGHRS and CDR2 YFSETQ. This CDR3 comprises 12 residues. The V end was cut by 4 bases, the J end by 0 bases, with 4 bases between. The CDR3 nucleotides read TGCGCCAGCAGCCCGTACCAAGAGACCCAGTACTTC. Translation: CASSPYQETQYF.

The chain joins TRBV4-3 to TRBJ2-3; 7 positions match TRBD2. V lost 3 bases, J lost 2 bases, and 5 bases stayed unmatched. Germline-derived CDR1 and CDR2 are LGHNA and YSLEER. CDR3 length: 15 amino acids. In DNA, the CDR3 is TGCGCCAGCAGCCACCGGGACTATCCCACAGATACGCAGTATTTT. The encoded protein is CASSHRDYPTDTQYF.

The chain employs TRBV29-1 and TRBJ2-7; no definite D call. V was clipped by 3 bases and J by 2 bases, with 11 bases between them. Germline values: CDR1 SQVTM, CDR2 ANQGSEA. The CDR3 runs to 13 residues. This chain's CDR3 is CSVDYGSTYEQYF. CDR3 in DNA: TGCAGCGTTGATTACGGCAGCACCTACGAGCAGTACTTC.

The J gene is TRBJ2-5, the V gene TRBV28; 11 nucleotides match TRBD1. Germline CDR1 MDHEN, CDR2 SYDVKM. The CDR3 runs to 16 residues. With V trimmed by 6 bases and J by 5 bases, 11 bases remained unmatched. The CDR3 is CASSSDRDRGRETQYF. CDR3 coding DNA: TGTGCCAGCAGCTCGGACCGGGACAGGGGGAGGGAGACCCAGTACTTC.

The CDR3 reads CASSFGQAYNEQFF. In DNA, the CDR3 is TGTGCCAGCAGCTTCGGGCAGGCCTACAATGAGCAGTTCTTC. The rearrangement links TRBV7-9 to TRBJ2-1; no reliable D call. V lost 3 bases, J lost 2 bases, and 8 bases lay in between. CDR3 length: 14 residues. Germline V CDR1 and CDR2: SEHNR, FQNEAQ (reference sequence).

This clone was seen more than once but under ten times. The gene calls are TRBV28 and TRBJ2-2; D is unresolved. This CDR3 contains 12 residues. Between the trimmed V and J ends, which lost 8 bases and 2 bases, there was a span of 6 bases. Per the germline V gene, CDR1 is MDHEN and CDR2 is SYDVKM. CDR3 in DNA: TGTGCCAGCCACAGTAACACCGGGGAGCTGTTTTTT. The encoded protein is CASHSNTGELFF.

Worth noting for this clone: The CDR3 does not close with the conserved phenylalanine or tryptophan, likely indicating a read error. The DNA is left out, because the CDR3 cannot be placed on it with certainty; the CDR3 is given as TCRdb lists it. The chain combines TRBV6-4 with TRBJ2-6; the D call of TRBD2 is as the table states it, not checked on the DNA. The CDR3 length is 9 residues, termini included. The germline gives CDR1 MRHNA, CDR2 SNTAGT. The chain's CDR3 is CASPGTSSS.

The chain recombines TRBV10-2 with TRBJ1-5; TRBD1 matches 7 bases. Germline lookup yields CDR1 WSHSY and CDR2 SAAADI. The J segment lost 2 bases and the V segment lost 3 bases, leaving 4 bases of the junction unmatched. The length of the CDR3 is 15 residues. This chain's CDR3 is CASSELGGGNQPQHF. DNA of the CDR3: TGCGCCAGCAGTGAATTAGGGGGCGGCAATCAGCCCCAGCATTTT.

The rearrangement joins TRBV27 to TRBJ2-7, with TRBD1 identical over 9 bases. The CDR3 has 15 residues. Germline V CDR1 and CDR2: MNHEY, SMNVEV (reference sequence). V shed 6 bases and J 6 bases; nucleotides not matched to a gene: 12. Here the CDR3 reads CASSQTGTGTSEQYF. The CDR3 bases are TGTGCCAGCAGCCAGACCGGGACAGGGACCAGCGAGCAGTACTTC.

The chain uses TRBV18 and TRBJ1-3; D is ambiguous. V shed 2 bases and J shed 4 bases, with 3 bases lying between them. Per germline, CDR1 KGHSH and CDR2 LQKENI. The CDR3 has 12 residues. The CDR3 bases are TGTGCCAGCTCACCAGAAGGAAACACCATATATTTT. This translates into CASSPEGNTIYF.

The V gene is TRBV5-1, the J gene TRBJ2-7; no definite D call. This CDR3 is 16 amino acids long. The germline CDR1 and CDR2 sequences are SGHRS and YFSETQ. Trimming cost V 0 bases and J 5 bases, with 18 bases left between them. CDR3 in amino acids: CASSLGQAPSYDEQYF. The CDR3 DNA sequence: TGCGCCAGCAGCTTGGGGCAGGCGCCTTCTTACGACGAGCAGTACTTC. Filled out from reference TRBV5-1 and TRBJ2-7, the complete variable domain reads KAGVTQTPRYLIKTRGQQVTLSCSPISGHRSVSWYQQTPGQGLQFLFEYFSETQRNKGNFPGRFSGRQFSNSRSEMNVSTLELGDSALYLCASSLGQAPSYDEQYFGPGTRLTVT.

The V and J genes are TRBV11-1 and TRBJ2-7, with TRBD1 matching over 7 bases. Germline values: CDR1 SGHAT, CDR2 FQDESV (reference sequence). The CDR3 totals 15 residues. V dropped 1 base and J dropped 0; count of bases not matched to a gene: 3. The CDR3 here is CASSLVTGSSYEQYF. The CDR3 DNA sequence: TGTGCCAGCAGCTTAGTGACAGGGAGCTCCTACGAGCAGTACTTC.

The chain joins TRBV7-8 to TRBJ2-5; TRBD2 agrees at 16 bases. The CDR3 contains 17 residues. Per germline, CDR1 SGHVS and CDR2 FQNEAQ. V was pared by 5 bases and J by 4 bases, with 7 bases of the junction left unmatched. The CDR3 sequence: CASSRGLAGGLSETQYF. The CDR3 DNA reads TGTGCCAGCAGCCGGGGACTAGCGGGGGGGCTTTCAGAGACCCAGTACTTC.

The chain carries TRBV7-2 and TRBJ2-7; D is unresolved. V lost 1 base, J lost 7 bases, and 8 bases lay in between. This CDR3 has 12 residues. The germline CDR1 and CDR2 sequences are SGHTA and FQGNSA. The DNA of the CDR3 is TGTGCCAGCAGCTTAGGTAGCTGGGAGCAGTACTTC. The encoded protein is CASSLGSWEQYF.